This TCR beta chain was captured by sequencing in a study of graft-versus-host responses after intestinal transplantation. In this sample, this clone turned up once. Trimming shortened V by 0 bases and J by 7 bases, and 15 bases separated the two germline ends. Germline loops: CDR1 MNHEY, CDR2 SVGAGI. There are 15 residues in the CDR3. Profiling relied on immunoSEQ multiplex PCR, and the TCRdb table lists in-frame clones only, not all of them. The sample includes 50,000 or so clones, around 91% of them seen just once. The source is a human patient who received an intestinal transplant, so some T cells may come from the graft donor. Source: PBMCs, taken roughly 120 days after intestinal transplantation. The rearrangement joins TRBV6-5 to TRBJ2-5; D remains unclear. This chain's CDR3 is CASSYSPSDSRTQYF. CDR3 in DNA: TGTGCCAGCAGTTACTCGCCATCAGATTCCCGGACCCAGTACTTC.